This T cell receptor (beta chain) was retrieved from a study of shared clonotypes between healthy human individuals. Combining CD45RO+ cells with CCR7-negative CD45RA+ TemRA cells gave CD8 memory. Study observations and caveats: The authors expected sequencing depth to affect clonotype sharing among donors. Relative to their counterparts shared across all four donors, non-shared clonotypes exhibited diminished generation probabilities.

The CDR3 length is 15 residues. Germline CDR1 SGDLS, CDR2 YYNGEE. The germline V and J ends were trimmed by 0 bases and 2 bases, with 12 bases remaining between them. This clone was detected a few times. Its antigen is currently unknown. Over several immunoSEQ plates, each subset's genomic DNA was distributed in even portions. Clones were read by immunoSEQ multiplex PCR, and TCRdb kept only the in-frame ones, dropping some. The table has about 320,000 clones, around 90% seen once. The specimen was memory CD8+ T cells sorted from blood. Subset defined: CD45RO+ cells pooled with CCR7-negative TemRA cells. V and J are TRBV9 and TRBJ2-7, with D unclear. This receptor was taken from a man aged 18 to 35 in good health. This chain's CDR3 is CASSVGKTNTYEQYF. DNA of the CDR3: TGTGCCAGCAGCGTAGGGAAGACAAATACCTACGAGCAGTACTTC.